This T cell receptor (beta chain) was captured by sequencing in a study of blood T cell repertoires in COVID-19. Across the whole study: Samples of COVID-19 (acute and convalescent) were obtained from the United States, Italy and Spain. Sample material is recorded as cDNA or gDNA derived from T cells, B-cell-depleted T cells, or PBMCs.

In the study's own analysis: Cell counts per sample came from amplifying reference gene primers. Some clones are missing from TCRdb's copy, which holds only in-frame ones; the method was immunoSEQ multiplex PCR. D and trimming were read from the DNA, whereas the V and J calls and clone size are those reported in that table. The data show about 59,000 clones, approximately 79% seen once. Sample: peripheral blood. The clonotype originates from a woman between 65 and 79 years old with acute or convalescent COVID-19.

The CDR3 DNA follows: TGCGCCAGCAGCTTGGTTGGCGGGGGGCAACGCTACGAGCAGTACTTC. Amino acid sequence: CASSLVGGGQRYEQYF. The chain employs TRBV5-1 and TRBJ2-7; 8 bases align to TRBD2. J lost 3 bases, V lost 0 bases, and 8 bases had no gene match. Germline lookup yields CDR1 SGHRS and CDR2 YFSETQ. The length of the CDR3 is 16 residues.